A single sample gave rise to the 5 T cell receptor beta chains below, sequenced in a study of identical twins. TCRdb re-called the 5' RACE reads with MiXCR, one entry per CDR3 protein. The data show about 1.7 million distinct CDR3 sequences, about 32% seen once. The sequencing input was cord blood. The source is a newborn girl in good health.

This clonotype occurred once. The J gene is TRBJ1-6, the V gene TRBV18; D is unresolved. Germline V lookup: CDR1 KGHSH, CDR2 LQKENI. V lost 4 bases, J lost 8 bases, and 15 bases lay in between. The length of the CDR3 is 15 residues. For the CDR3, the DNA is TGTGCCAGCTCACAGCGGGTTGGATCGGATTCACCCCTCCACTTT. Amino acid sequence: CASSQRVGSDSPLHF.

As concerns this clonotype: This is likely a read error, given that the CDR3 carries no conserved phenylalanine or tryptophan at its end. The V call is TRBV10-3, the J call TRBJ2-6, with D hard to call. The V end was cut by 0 bases, the J end by 1 base, with 4 bases between. Looked up from germline, CDR1 is ENHRY and CDR2 is SYGVKD. The CDR3 spans 15 residues. The CDR3: CAISESSSGANVLTY. The CDR3 DNA is TGTGCCATCAGTGAGTCGTCATCTGGGGCCAACGTCCTGACTTAC.

The V call is TRBV5-1, the J call TRBJ2-7; 13 bases agree with TRBD2. Trimming cost V 0 bases and J 7 bases; bases outside gene matches: 10. CDR1 is SGHRS, CDR2 YFSETQ, per germline. There are 17 residues in the CDR3. As DNA, the CDR3 is TGCGCCAGCAGCTTGGCCCCAAGGGGGACTAGCGGGAATGAGCAGTACTTC. Translation gives CASSLAPRGTSGNEQYF.

This clonotype turned up a few times. V and J are TRBV20-1 and TRBJ1-2; 7 bases agree with TRBD1. Unmatched junction bases numbered 7, after V lost 4 bases and J lost 2 bases. Germline values: CDR1 DFQATT, CDR2 SNEGSKA (reference sequence). The CDR3 has 14 residues. This CDR3 reads CSAIPGGGNYGYTF. CDR3 nucleotide sequence: TGCAGTGCTATTCCAGGGGGTGGAAACTATGGCTACACCTTC.

The chain employs TRBV11-2 and TRBJ2-7; maybe TRBD1 (8 bases). Judging by the DNA end, TRBJ2-5 fits better; the J call may be wrong. This CDR3 comprises 15 residues. Germline loops: CDR1 SGHAT, CDR2 FQNNGV. The CDR3 loop is CASSPESNRGGTQYF. The CDR3 DNA reads as TGTGCCAGCAGCCCAGAATCAAACAGGGGGGGGACCCAGTACTTC.